The source of this T cell receptor beta chain is a study of CD8 T cells in ankylosing spondylitis. Quantitative barcoded 5'-RACE was used to prepare TCR beta libraries. TCRdb recomputed calls from the 5' RACE reads with MiXCR, one row per CDR3 protein. The repertoire has 130,000 or so distinct CDR3 sequences, about a sixth of them found once; the top ten carry 30% to 35%. This CDR3 region has 10 residues. Deletions cut 6 bases from V and 5 bases from J, with 2 bases between. This clonotype was detected many times. The target antigen is unknown. Whole-study results and caveats: Disease-linked clones had a CD8+ phenotype and relatively low frequency in peripheral blood. The clones that were linked to disease were reported to be significantly enriched in matched synovial fluid samples from ankylosing spondylitis patients. A motif in TCR beta, a set of fewer than ten highly homologous variants, appeared characteristic of ankylosing spondylitis blood.

The receptor was isolated from a male donor with ankylosing spondylitis. The V call is TRBV12-3 or TRBV12-4, the J call TRBJ2-1; D gene ambiguous. The material sequenced was blood, either unsorted or a sorted T cell fraction (not recorded which). The CDR3 here is CASSHNEQFF. DNA of the CDR3: TGTGCCAGCAGCCACAATGAGCAGTTCTTC.